These T cell receptor beta chains were read from a single sample in a study of blood T cell repertoires in COVID-19. Measured with immunoSEQ multiplex PCR; TCRdb has only the in-frame clones, and not every one. Among 150,000 to 200,000 clones listed, roughly 76% were seen once. The sequenced sample was peripheral blood. The origin of the receptors is a woman of 80 years or more with COVID-19, enrolled during active disease. The CDR3 runs from the conserved cysteine through the conserved F or W. D genes are given only for firm matches. Rows give clone size only sometimes, using once, few, many, or a class for an expanded clone.

CDR3aa: CASSVGPARGGSSYEQYF
CDR3nt: TGTGCCAGCAGCGTAGGCCCAGCCAGAGGGGGTAGCTCCTACGAGCAGTACTTC
d_gene: .
v_gene: TRBV9
abundance: .
j_gene: TRBJ2-7

CDR3aa: CASSTGGISYGYTF
CDR3nt: TGTGCCAGCAGTACAGGGGGTATTTCCTATGGCTACACCTTC
d_gene: TRBD1
v_gene: TRBV27
abundance: .
j_gene: TRBJ1-2

CDR3aa: CASSLDPTAIEAFF
CDR3nt: TGTGCCAGCAGCTTAGATCCTACAGCTATTGAAGCTTTCTTT
d_gene: .
v_gene: TRBV11-3
abundance: few
j_gene: TRBJ1-1

CDR3aa: CASSFIIGMSNQPQHF
CDR3nt: TGTGCCAGCAGCTTCATAATCGGGATGAGCAATCAGCCCCAGCATTTT
d_gene: .
v_gene: TRBV5-5
abundance: .
j_gene: TRBJ1-5

CDR3aa: CASSYDYYTQYF
CDR3nt: TGTGCCAGCAGCTATGACTATTATACGCAGTATTTT
d_gene: .
v_gene: TRBV5-6
abundance: .
j_gene: TRBJ2-3

CDR3aa: CASSRQAGANVLTF
CDR3nt: TGTGCCAGTAGTCGACAGGCTGGGGCCAACGTCCTGACTTTC
d_gene: .
v_gene: TRBV19
abundance: .
j_gene: TRBJ2-6

CDR3aa: CASSLSSGSEQYF
CDR3nt: TGTGCCAGCAGCTTATCTAGCGGAAGCGAGCAGTACTTC
d_gene: TRBD2
v_gene: TRBV7-6
abundance: .
j_gene: TRBJ2-7

CDR3aa: CASSPVGGGVEAFF
CDR3nt: TGTGCCAGTAGCCCGGTGGGGGGAGGGGTTGAAGCTTTCTTT
d_gene: .
v_gene: TRBV19
abundance: once
j_gene: TRBJ1-1

CDR3aa: CASSQSDSSYEQYF
CDR3nt: TGTGCCAGCAGCCAATCAGACAGCTCCTACGAGCAGTACTTC
d_gene: .
v_gene: TRBV3-1/TRBV3-2
abundance: .
j_gene: TRBJ2-7

CDR3aa: CASSVGSKGTAYGYTF
CDR3nt: TGTGCCAGCAGCGTAGGGTCCAAGGGGACAGCCTATGGCTACACCTTC
d_gene: TRBD1
v_gene: TRBV9
abundance: .
j_gene: TRBJ1-2

CDR3aa: CASCRFFYEQYF
CDR3nt: TGTGCCAGCTGCAGGTTCTTCTACGAGCAGTACTTC
d_gene: .
v_gene: TRBV28
abundance: .
j_gene: TRBJ2-7

CDR3aa: CASSFRDRGDNEQFF
CDR3nt: TGTGCCAGCAGTTTCCGGGACAGGGGTGACAATGAGCAGTTCTTC
d_gene: TRBD1
v_gene: TRBV11-3
abundance: .
j_gene: TRBJ2-1

CDR3aa: CASSWRSGGRRDGYTF
CDR3nt: TGTGCCAGCAGTTGGCGTTCAGGGGGGCGGAGGGATGGCTACACCTTC
d_gene: TRBD1
v_gene: TRBV28
abundance: once
j_gene: TRBJ1-2

CDR3aa: CASSLELAVYEQYF
CDR3nt: TGTGCCAGCAGCTTGGAACTAGCGGTCTACGAGCAGTACTTC
d_gene: TRBD2
v_gene: TRBV5-8
abundance: .
j_gene: TRBJ2-7

CDR3aa: CASSWGQDAEAFF
CDR3nt: TGTGCCAGCAGCTGGGGACAGGACGCTGAAGCTTTCTTT
d_gene: TRBD1
v_gene: TRBV7-9
abundance: .
j_gene: TRBJ1-1

CDR3aa: CASSIGDNTGNTIYF
CDR3nt: TGTGCCAGTAGTATTGGGGACAACACTGGAAACACCATATATTTT
d_gene: .
v_gene: TRBV19
abundance: few
j_gene: TRBJ1-3

CDR3aa: CSASRPDSFNTEAFF
CDR3nt: TGCAGTGCCAGTAGACCAGACAGTTTTAACACTGAAGCTTTCTTT
d_gene: .
v_gene: TRBV20-1
abundance: .
j_gene: TRBJ1-1